These 27 T cell receptor beta chains originate from one sample sequenced in a study of blood T cell repertoires in COVID-19. The protocol was immunoSEQ multiplex PCR, while the TCRdb copy is restricted to in-frame clones and leaves out a portion. The sample has about 100,000 clones; around 74% are singletons. Sequences were obtained from peripheral blood. The source is a woman older than 75 with active or convalescent COVID-19.

The V call is TRBV4-2, the J call TRBJ2-3, with 9 bases identical to TRBD2. Trimming took 1 base from V and 2 from J; bases not matched to a gene: 13. Germline V CDR1 and CDR2: LGHNA, YNFKEQ. The CDR3 runs to 19 residues. CDR3 nucleotide sequence: TGTGCCAGCAGCCAAGGTACTAGCGGGCATCACGCACACACAGATACGCAGTATTTT. Residues: CASSQGTSGHHAHTDTQYF.

The gene calls are TRBV7-3 and TRBJ2-5; a weak D match, TRBD1 (5 bases). With 2 bases removed from V and 2 bases from J, the gap between germline ends came to 9 bases. Germline V gene sequence: CDR1 SGHTA, CDR2 FQGTGA. CDR3 length: 14 residues. The CDR3 sequence is CASSLQGGQETQYF. In DNA form, the CDR3 reads TGTGCCAGCAGCTTACAGGGTGGGCAAGAGACCCAGTACTTC.

This clone was seen more than once but under ten times. The genes are TRBV28 and TRBJ2-7; D perhaps matches TRBD2 (6 bases). V was cut by 10 bases and J by 3 bases, with 16 bases left in between. This CDR3 comprises 13 residues. Germline CDR1 reads MDHEN; CDR2 reads SYDVKM. CDR3: CATVNGGGYEQYF. The CDR3 DNA sequence: TGTGCCACCGTAAACGGGGGAGGCTACGAGCAGTACTTC.

The chain recombines TRBV30 with TRBJ2-4, with D possibly TRBD2 on 6 matching bases. V gave up 0 bases and J gave up 2 bases, with 11 bases separating them. The CDR3 is made up of 15 amino acids. The germline CDR1 and CDR2 sequences are GTSNPN and SVGIG (reference sequence). For the CDR3, the DNA is TGTGCCTGGAGTGTGGGGGGTGTACCCAAAAACATTCAGTACTTC. Translation: CAWSVGGVPKNIQYF.

The V call is TRBV5-6, the J call TRBJ1-4; D not resolved. In germline, CDR1 is SGHDT, CDR2 YYEEEE. The CDR3 consists of 16 residues. V shed 5 bases and J shed 8 bases, with 22 bases lying between them. This CDR3 is CASSTRSKEGREKLFF. The CDR3 DNA reads as TGTGCCAGCAGTACCCGGTCTAAAGAGGGCCGAGAAAAACTGTTTTTT. Variable domain in full (rest from reference TRBV5-6 and TRBJ1-4): DAGVTQSPTHLIKTRGQQVTLRCSPKSGHDTVSWYQQALGQGPQFIFQYYEEEERQRGNFPDRFSGHQFPNYSSELNVNALLLGDSALYLCASSTRSKEGREKLFFGSGTQLSVL.

The rearrangement links TRBV28 to TRBJ2-7; 11 bases are shared with TRBD2. The CDR3 is made up of 16 amino acids. CDR1 is MDHEN, CDR2 SYDVKM, per germline. After removal of 3 bases from V and 1 base from J, the junction contained 5 bases not matched to a gene. DNA for the CDR3: TGTGCCAGCAGTTTGGGGGGACTAGCGGCTTCCTACGAGCAGTACTTC. Protein product: CASSLGGLAASYEQYF.

J is TRBJ2-3 and V is TRBV5-4; 8 bases agree with TRBD1. Germline V CDR1 and CDR2: SGHNT, YYREEE (reference sequence). Germline trimming cut 4 bases from V and 4 bases from J; bases unmatched to any gene: 14. The CDR3 loop spans 17 amino acids. The CDR3 loop reads CASSQATGASFADTQYF. As DNA, the CDR3 is TGTGCCAGCAGCCAGGCGACAGGGGCGAGCTTCGCAGATACGCAGTATTTT.

The gene calls are TRBV12-3 or TRBV12-4 and TRBJ2-2; a possible D gene is TRBD1 (6 bases). V was clipped by 4 bases and J by 9 bases, with 9 bases between them. The CDR3 totals 12 residues. The CDR3 bases are TGTGCCAGCAGTTCAGGGGCCCGGGAGCTGTTTTTT. It codes for CASSSGARELFF.

V gene TRBV6-4 combines with J gene TRBJ1-1, with TRBD1 matching over 9 bases. The germline gives CDR1 MRHNA, CDR2 SNTAGT. V dropped 3 bases and J dropped 10; count of bases not matched to a gene: 9. This CDR3 is 14 amino acids long. For the CDR3, the DNA is TGTGCCAGCAGTGAATCTTACAGGGGGCAAGGAGCTTTCTTT. As protein: CASSESYRGQGAFF.

The chain employs TRBV19 and TRBJ1-1; D unclear. Per the germline V gene, CDR1 is LNHDA and CDR2 is SQIVND (reference sequence). Trimming stripped 4 bases from V and 11 bases from J, with 11 bases between. The CDR3 consists of 11 residues. CDR3 DNA sequence: TGTGCCAGTAGTAGCCCAAACACGGCTTTCTTT. Its translation is CASSSPNTAFF.

This clone has a handful of counts. V is TRBV30 and J is TRBJ1-5; 8 nucleotides line up with TRBD1. Germline loops: CDR1 GTSNPN, CDR2 SVGIG (reference sequence). CDR3 size: 14 residues. The junction had 5 bases not matched to a gene; V was cut back by 0 bases and J by 7 bases. The CDR3 region is CAWSVRDRIQPQHF. As DNA, the CDR3 is TGTGCCTGGAGTGTACGGGACAGGATACAGCCCCAGCATTTT.

V and J are TRBV7-2 and TRBJ2-7; tentatively, D is TRBD1 (6 bases). Germline CDR1 reads SGHTA; CDR2 reads FQGNSA. This CDR3 spans 15 amino acids. V lost 1 base and J lost 4, with 14 bases in between. For the CDR3, the DNA is TGTGCCAGCAGCTTAGAAGGGGGTCTCGGGTACGAGCAGTACTTC. Translating gives CASSLEGGLGYEQYF.

This sequence joins TRBV27 and TRBJ2-5, with D possibly TRBD2 on 5 matching bases. Germline values: CDR1 MNHEY, CDR2 SMNVEV (reference sequence). This CDR3 is 13 amino acids long. The ends were cut back, 6 bases at V and 0 bases at J, with 8 bases in the middle. The CDR3 DNA reads as TGTGCCAGCAGACAACTAGACCAAGAGACCCAGTACTTC. Protein product: CASRQLDQETQYF.

The chain is built from TRBV30 and TRBJ2-3, with TRBD2 matching 13 bases. The V segment lost 8 bases and the J segment 4 bases; nucleotides outside the gene matches: 6. This CDR3 comprises 14 residues. Germline CDR1 is GTSNPN and CDR2 is SVGIG (reference sequence). The CDR3 sequence: CAGRTSGSADTQYF. CDR3 nucleotides: TGTGCCGGCCGGACTAGCGGGAGCGCAGATACGCAGTATTTT.

This clone was seen a few times. The V and J genes are TRBV6-4 and TRBJ2-1; 7 nucleotides align to TRBD2. This CDR3 spans 16 amino acids. V trimming: 2 bases; J trimming: 6 bases; junction bases outside the gene matches: 10. The V gene's germline CDR1 is MRHNA and CDR2 SNTAGT. The CDR3 reads CASSDGGGLGFNEQFF. The CDR3 DNA sequence: TGTGCCAGCAGTGACGGTGGCGGACTAGGGTTCAATGAGCAGTTCTTC.

This clone has only one observation. The chain combines TRBV7-6 with TRBJ2-7; 9 nucleotides line up with TRBD1. Per the germline V gene, CDR1 is SGHVS and CDR2 is FNYEAQ. The length of the CDR3 is 15 residues. Trimming took 4 bases from V and 3 from J; bases not matched to a gene: 7. For the CDR3, the DNA is TGTGCCAGCAGCTCTGCCGGGACAGGGTTCTACGAGCAGTACTTC. Translated: CASSSAGTGFYEQYF.

The rearrangement links TRBV27 to TRBJ2-7; 7 bases map to TRBD1. This CDR3 comprises 14 residues. V lost 1 base, J lost 4 bases, and 4 bases stayed unmatched. CDR1 MNHEY and CDR2 SMNVEV come from the germline V gene (reference sequence). The CDR3 is CASSLWGQSYEQYF. The CDR3 DNA is TGTGCCAGCAGTTTATGGGGACAGTCTTACGAGCAGTACTTC.

The chain links TRBV19 to TRBJ1-6; 8 nucleotides match TRBD1. The germline V gene encodes CDR1 LNHDA and CDR2 SQIVND (reference sequence). This CDR3 comprises 17 residues. The V gene end was trimmed by 5 bases and the J gene end by 4 bases; junction bases not matched to a gene: 10. Written as DNA, the CDR3 is TGTGCCAGTAGTGCGGACAGGGTGCCGCCTTATAATTCACCCCTCCACTTT. Translation gives CASSADRVPPYNSPLHF. Variable domain in full (rest from reference TRBV19 and TRBJ1-6): DGGITQSPKYLFRKEGQNVTLSCEQNLNHDAMYWYRQDPGQGLRLIYYSQIVNDFQKGDIAEGYSVSREKKESFPLTVTSAQKNPTAFYLCASSADRVPPYNSPLHFGNGTRLTVT.

The chain carries TRBV6-5 and TRBJ1-2; perhaps TRBD1 as D (6 bases). The CDR3 consists of 16 residues. Looked up from germline, CDR1 is MNHEY and CDR2 is SVGAGI. V was clipped by 0 bases and J by 4 bases, with 15 bases between them. CDR3: CASSYSSGGLGYGYTF. CDR3 in DNA: TGTGCCAGCAGTTACTCGTCCGGGGGGCTAGGCTATGGCTACACCTTC.

V is TRBV5-4 and J is TRBJ2-3, with 16 nucleotides matching TRBD2. The V and J ends lost 3 bases and 1 base, in that order; junction bases with no gene match: 5. This CDR3 has 18 amino acids. Germline loops: CDR1 SGHNT, CDR2 YYREEE (reference sequence). Here the CDR3 DNA reads TGTGCCAGCAGCTCGGGACTAGCGGGAGGGCCAGGCACAGATACGCAGTATTTT. Residues: CASSSGLAGGPGTDTQYF. Full variable domain (remainder filled in from reference TRBV5-4 and TRBJ2-3): ETGVTQSPTHLIKTRGQQVTLRCSSQSGHNTVSWYQQALGQGPQFIFQYYREEENGRGNFPPRFSGLQFPNYSSELNVNALELDDSALYLCASSSGLAGGPGTDTQYFGPGTRLTVL.

The CDR3 bases are TGTGCCAGCAGCCCCGGACAGCCAAATCAGCCCCAGCATTTT. As protein: CASSPGQPNQPQHF. This chain connects TRBV9 to TRBJ1-5; tentative D call: TRBD1 (6 bases). CDR3 length equals 14 residues. Germline V CDR1 and CDR2: SGDLS, YYNGEE. V lost 4 bases, J lost 4 bases, and 12 bases lay in between. Filled out from reference TRBV9 and TRBJ1-5, the complete variable domain reads DSGVTQTPKHLITATGQRVTLRCSPRSGDLSVYWYQQSLDQGLQFLIQYYNGEERAKGNILERFSAQQFPDLHSELNLSSLELGDSALYFCASSPGQPNQPQHFGDGTRLSIL.

J is TRBJ2-1 and V is TRBV2; weak D call: TRBD1 (6 bases). From germline, CDR1 is SNHLY and CDR2 FYNNEI. V lost 6 bases and J 0 bases, leaving 6 bases between the germline ends. The CDR3 consists of 13 residues. The CDR3 protein is CASRDSSYNEQFF. The CDR3 region has the DNA TGTGCCAGCAGGGACAGCTCCTACAATGAGCAGTTCTTC.

V is TRBV7-9 and J is TRBJ2-2; 8 bases align to TRBD1. V lost 1 base to trimming and J lost 3 bases; unmatched junction nucleotides: 4. The CDR3 covers 16 residues. Germline loops: CDR1 SEHNR, CDR2 FQNEAQ (reference sequence). CDR3 coding DNA: TGTGCCAGCAGCTTAGGCGGACAGGGACACACCGGGGAGCTGTTTTTT. Amino acid sequence: CASSLGGQGHTGELFF.

The chain couples TRBV4-3 to TRBJ1-2; D may be TRBD1 (6 bases). The V and J ends lost 4 bases and 7 bases respectively, with 19 bases between them. CDR1 is LGHNA and CDR2 is YSLEER in the germline V gene. The CDR3 contains 15 residues. The CDR3 here is CASSRRLGPRGGYTF. In DNA, the CDR3 is TGCGCCAGCAGCCGAAGACTTGGACCCAGGGGTGGCTACACCTTC.

Points on this clone: Mismatch with germline at one junction end may stem from a read error. The chain links TRBV5-1 to TRBJ2-7, with 7 positions matching TRBD2. The CDR3 extends over 13 amino acids. The germline V gene encodes CDR1 SGHRS and CDR2 YFSETQ. The CDR3 loop reads CASSRVGGYEQYF. In DNA, the CDR3 is TGTGCCAGCAGCCGGGTGGGGGGGTACGAGCAGTACTTC.

This chain connects TRBV5-1 to TRBJ2-2; D is possibly TRBD1 (6 bases). The CDR3 consists of 14 residues. Trimming took off 4 bases at V and 2 bases at J, with 9 bases between the two ends. CDR1 and CDR2 from the germline V gene are SGHRS and YFSETQ. This chain's CDR3 is CASSPQGNTGELFF. As DNA, the CDR3 is TGCGCCAGCAGCCCACAGGGAAACACCGGGGAGCTGTTTTTT.

This clone was observed once. The junction departs from germline at one end; a sequencing error may be responsible. V usage is TRBV25-1 and J usage is TRBJ2-7; 10 nucleotides agree with TRBD1. CDR1 is MGHDK and CDR2 is SYGVNS in the germline V gene. The CDR3 sequence is 13 residues long. CDR3 in DNA: TGTGCCAGCAGGGGACAGGGGCCCTACGGGCAGTACTTC. Translation gives CASRGQGPYGQYF.